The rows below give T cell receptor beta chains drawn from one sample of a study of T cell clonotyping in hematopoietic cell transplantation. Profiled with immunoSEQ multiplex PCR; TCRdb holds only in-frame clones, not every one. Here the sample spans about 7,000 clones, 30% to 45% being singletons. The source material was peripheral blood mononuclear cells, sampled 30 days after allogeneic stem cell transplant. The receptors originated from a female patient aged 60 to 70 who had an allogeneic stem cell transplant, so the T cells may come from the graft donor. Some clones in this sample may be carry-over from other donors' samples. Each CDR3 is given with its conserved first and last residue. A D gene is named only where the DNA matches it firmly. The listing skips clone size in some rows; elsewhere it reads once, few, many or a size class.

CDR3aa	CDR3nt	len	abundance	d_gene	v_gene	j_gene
CASSQGQGDYEQYF	TGTGCCAGCAGCCAAGGACAGGGCGACTACGAGCAGTACTTC	14	.	TRBD1	TRBV4-2	TRBJ2-7
CASSLGGDGYTF	TGTGCCAGCAGCTTGGGGGGGGATGGCTACACCTTC	12	large	.	TRBV6-5	TRBJ1-2
CAWSAGSWNTEAFF	TGTGCCTGGAGCGCAGGGAGTTGGAACACTGAAGCTTTCTTT	14	once	.	TRBV30	TRBJ1-1
CAWDRGRNQPQHF	TGTGCCTGGGACAGGGGTCGCAATCAGCCCCAGCATTTT	13	few	TRBD1	TRBV30	TRBJ1-5
CASSLGSGLRGYGYTF	TGTGCCAGCAGCCTGGGTAGCGGCTTGCGAGGCTATGGCTACACCTTC	16	.	.	TRBV27	TRBJ1-2
CASSVVSRNTEAFF	TGTGCCAGCAGCGTAGTGTCGAGGAACACTGAAGCTTTCTTT	14	medium-sized	.	TRBV9	TRBJ1-1
CAWNRQNNQPQHF	TGTGCCTGGAATAGGCAGAATAATCAGCCCCAGCATTTT	13	.	.	TRBV30	TRBJ1-5
CSVGDRAYYGYTF	TGCAGCGTTGGGGACAGGGCGTATTACGGCTACACCTTC	13	few	TRBD1	TRBV29-1	TRBJ1-2
CASSDWNQPQHF	TGTGCCAGCAGTGACTGGAATCAGCCCCAGCATTTT	12	few	.	TRBV25-1	TRBJ1-5
CASSSTGYEQYF	TGTGCCAGCAGCTCCACAGGCTACGAGCAGTACTTC	12	.	.	TRBV28	TRBJ2-7
CAWGRAFF	TGTGCCTGGGGGAGGGCTTTCTTT	8	.	.	TRBV30	TRBJ1-1
CAITDSPSPLHF	TGTGCCATTACCGACAGTCCTTCACCCCTCCACTTT	12	few	.	TRBV27	TRBJ1-6
CASSEYREDRVTVNEQYF	TGTGCCAGCAGTGAATATCGAGAGGACAGGGTTACAGTAAACGAGCAGTACTTC	18	.	TRBD1	TRBV25-1	TRBJ2-7
CASSQVWRGGQYEQFF	TGCGCCAGCAGCCAAGTCTGGCGGGGGGGCCAATATGAGCAGTTCTTC	16	few	TRBD2	TRBV4-1	TRBJ2-1
CASRRRAGYYEQYF	TGCGCCAGCAGGCGTAGGGCGGGTTACTACGAGCAGTACTTC	14	.	.	TRBV4-3	TRBJ2-7
CAWNPKGDYGYTF	TGTGCCTGGAACCCTAAGGGGGACTATGGCTACACCTTC	13	once	.	TRBV30	TRBJ1-2
CSVGTENYGYTF	TGCAGCGTTGGGACGGAGAACTATGGCTACACCTTC	12	.	.	TRBV29-1	TRBJ1-2
CSVEMFSLPWWDTEAFF	TGCAGCGTTGAAATGTTTAGCCTCCCCTGGTGGGACACTGAAGCTTTCTTT	17	once	.	TRBV29-1	TRBJ1-1
CASTTAGFEQYF	TGTGCCAGCACCACTGCAGGATTCGAGCAGTACTTC	12	.	.	TRBV6-5	TRBJ2-7
CAVRGEQYF	TGTGCCGTGAGGGGCGAGCAGTACTTC	9	.	.	TRBV5-7	TRBJ2-7
CASSFPGPEGKYF	TGTGCCAGCAGCTTTCCCGGCCCTGAGGGGAAGTACTTC	13	.	.	TRBV7-9	TRBJ2-7
CASSYSPWTGNTEAFF	TGTGCCAGCAGTTACTCCCCGTGGACCGGGAACACTGAAGCTTTCTTT	16	once	.	TRBV6-5	TRBJ1-1
CASSHEPSGRPGSEQYF	TGTGCCAGCAGCCATGAACCTAGCGGGAGGCCTGGTAGCGAGCAGTACTTC	17	.	TRBD2	TRBV14	TRBJ2-7
CASSQATGTYISYNEQFF	TGTGCCAGCAGCCAAGCTACCGGGACTTACATCTCCTACAATGAGCAGTTCTTC	18	once	.	TRBV14	TRBJ2-1
CSVGEGKDKNIQYF	TGCAGCGTGGGAGAGGGAAAAGACAAAAACATTCAGTACTTC	14	.	.	TRBV29-1	TRBJ2-4
CASSLGQPGVGLFF	TGTGCCAGCAGCTTGGGACAGCCAGGCGTCGGACTGTTTTTT	14	medium-sized	.	TRBV5-6	TRBJ1-4
CASSGPQGLAGANVLTF	TGTGCCAGCAGTGGACCCCAGGGGTTGGCTGGGGCCAACGTCCTGACTTTC	17	few	.	TRBV27	TRBJ2-6
CASSPIPTRSTYEQYF	TGCGCCAGCAGCCCCATTCCGACTCGGAGCACCTACGAGCAGTACTTC	16	.	.	TRBV4-1	TRBJ2-7
CAWSLSGGGANTGELFF	TGTGCCTGGAGTTTATCGGGGGGAGGGGCGAACACCGGGGAGCTGTTTTTT	17	.	TRBD2	TRBV30	TRBJ2-2
CASSGGLGTGELFF	TGTGCCAGCAGCGGAGGGTTGGGTACCGGGGAGCTGTTTTTT	14	once	.	TRBV9	TRBJ2-2
CASSPNEDYYGYTF	TGCGCCAGCAGCCCAAACGAGGACTACTATGGCTACACCTTC	14	.	.	TRBV4-1	TRBJ1-2
CASSSLQGWSYGYTF	TGTGCCAGCAGCAGCTTACAGGGTTGGAGCTATGGCTACACCTTC	15	.	.	TRBV7-2	TRBJ1-2
CAWSVTALNEKLFF	TGTGCCTGGAGTGTAACTGCCCTTAATGAAAAACTGTTTTTT	14	.	.	TRBV30	TRBJ1-4
CASSLSSYEQYF	TGTGCCAGCAGCTTGTCTTCCTACGAGCAGTACTTC	12	medium-sized	.	TRBV5-6	TRBJ2-7
CASSDGTGDFYGYTF	TGTGCCAGCAGTGATGGGACAGGGGATTTCTATGGCTACACCTTC	15	.	TRBD1	TRBV6-1	TRBJ1-2
CAWSVGEAQPQHF	TGTGCCTGGAGTGTAGGGGAGGCTCAGCCCCAGCATTTT	13	.	.	TRBV30	TRBJ1-5
CAWYGDRETDTQYF	TGTGCCTGGTACGGGGACAGGGAAACAGATACGCAGTATTTT	14	.	TRBD1	TRBV30	TRBJ2-3
CASSSGPGGEKLFF	TGTGCCAGCAGCTCAGGGCCTGGGGGGGAAAAACTGTTTTTT	14	.	.	TRBV7-2	TRBJ1-4
CASSYSAGELFF	TGTGCCAGCAGTTACTCGGCCGGGGAGCTGTTTTTT	12	few	.	TRBV6-5	TRBJ2-2
CASSPSGSLLETQYF	TGTGCCAGCAGCCCCTCGGGGAGTCTACTAGAGACCCAGTACTTC	15	.	.	TRBV9	TRBJ2-5
CAWSSGTQNTEAFF	TGTGCCTGGAGTTCCGGGACACAGAACACTGAAGCTTTCTTT	14	.	.	TRBV30	TRBJ1-1